Listed below are T cell receptor beta chains from one sample, sequenced in a study of long-term antiretroviral therapy in people with HIV. Data came from immunoSEQ multiplex PCR; TCRdb stores just in-frame clones and leaves some out. In the table there are around 35,000 clones, roughly 97% of which are singletons. The sequencing here drew on unsorted PBMCs, taken 6.9 years after starting antiretroviral therapy. These receptors all come from a man aged 25-45 years with HIV. Both conserved end residues are part of each CDR3. Each record gives: clone size, V gene, D gene, J gene, CDR3 protein, CDR3 DNA. A D gene is named only where the DNA matches it firmly. A clone size is listed for some rows: how often the clone was seen (once, few, many), or a class if it is expanded.

>-|TRBV30|TRBD2|TRBJ2-3
CAWKRAGGTDTQYF
TGTGCCTGGAAGCGAGCGGGAGGGACAGATACGCAGTATTTT
>-|TRBV4-3|-|TRBJ2-1
CASSQGVELPYNEQFF
TGCGCCAGCAGCCAAGGGGTTGAACTTCCCTACAATGAGCAGTTCTTC
>-|TRBV9|-|TRBJ2-5
CASSVGEGPQETQYF
TGTGCCAGCAGCGTAGGCGAGGGGCCCCAAGAGACCCAGTACTTC
>-|TRBV5-8|TRBD2|TRBJ2-3
CASSDPGRGTDTQYF
TGTGCCAGCAGCGACCCCGGGAGGGGTACAGATACGCAGTATTTT
>once|TRBV30|-|TRBJ1-5
CAWNGEGSQPQHF
TGTGCCTGGAACGGCGAAGGGAGTCAGCCCCAGCATTTT
>once|TRBV4-1|-|TRBJ2-1
CASSAPGTKFYEQFF
TGCGCCAGCAGCGCCCCCGGGACCAAGTTCTATGAGCAGTTCTTC
>-|TRBV6-6|TRBD1|TRBJ1-5
CASSYPDRVQAQPQHF
TGTGCCAGCAGTTACCCGGACAGGGTTCAGGCTCAGCCCCAGCATTTT
>-|TRBV19|-|TRBJ1-1
CASSIISDTEAFF
TGTGCCAGTAGTATCATCAGCGACACTGAAGCTTTCTTT
>-|TRBV11-2|-|TRBJ2-7
CASSPDSYYEQYF
TGTGCCAGCAGCCCGGACAGTTACTACGAGCAGTACTTC
>-|TRBV6-1|-|TRBJ2-7
CASSESVAAYEQYF
TGTGCCAGCAGTGAATCGGTGGCAGCCTACGAGCAGTACTTC
>once|TRBV5-4|-|TRBJ2-7
CASSLGGVSEQYF
TGTGCCAGCAGCTTGGGCGGGGTGAGCGAGCAGTACTTC
>-|TRBV28|TRBD1|TRBJ1-6
CASRATGLDSPLHF
TGTGCCAGCAGGGCGACAGGGTTGGATTCACCCCTCCACTTT
>-|TRBV19|TRBD2|TRBJ2-7
CASSTLAGNSYEQYF
TGTGCCAGTAGTACCTTAGCGGGGAACTCCTACGAGCAGTACTTC
>-|TRBV29-1|-|TRBJ2-5
CSVRAGLGQETQYF
TGCAGCGTTCGGGCAGGGTTAGGCCAAGAGACCCAGTACTTC
>-|TRBV5-6|TRBD2|TRBJ2-7
CASSWAPSGSYEQYF
TGTGCCAGCAGCTGGGCCCCCAGCGGGAGCTACGAGCAGTACTTC
>-|TRBV13|-|TRBJ2-1
CASSPAVGEQFF
TGTGCCAGCAGCCCCGCTGTGGGTGAGCAGTTCTTC
>once|TRBV7-9|-|TRBJ2-7
CASSPLGSYEQSF
TGTGCCAGCAGCCCTCTGGGCAGCTACGAGCAGTCCTTC
>-|TRBV5-1|-|TRBJ1-3
CASSLDSGYQNTIYF
TGCGCCAGCAGCTTGGACAGTGGGTACCAAAACACCATATATTTT
>-|TRBV11-2|-|TRBJ2-3
CASSLFLGGTADTQYF
TGTGCCAGCAGCTTGTTTCTGGGCGGGACCGCAGATACGCAGTATTTT
>-|TRBV27|-|TRBJ2-7
CASRPTGEGYEQYF
TGTGCCAGCAGGCCAACAGGGGAGGGCTACGAGCAGTACTTC
>-|TRBV5-1|-|TRBJ2-2
CASRPGNTGELFF
TGCGCCAGCCGCCCAGGGAACACCGGGGAGCTGTTTTTT